The 3 T cell receptor beta chains below come from one sample, sequenced in a study of monozygotic twins with inflammatory bowel disease. TCRdb reanalyzed the 5' RACE reads and collapses them to one entry per CDR3 protein, without DNA. Its table records some 450,000 distinct CDR3 sequences. Sequencing was done on a sample of blood. The origin of the receptors is a human donor with ulcerative colitis or Crohn's disease, or a healthy co-twin of an affected twin (not recorded which).

J is TRBJ2-7 and V is TRBV5-1; the TCRdb call, TRBD2, lacks DNA for checking. The CDR3 runs 13 residues. In germline, CDR1 is SGHRS, CDR2 YFSETQ. CDR3 sequence: CASRRVQGHEQYF.

This chain uses TRBV7-9 with TRBJ2-1; TCRdb proposes TRBD1, but this gene call is untestable without DNA. From germline, CDR1 is SEHNR and CDR2 FQNEAQ (reference sequence). This CDR3 is 13 amino acids long. CDR3: CASSSTGNNEQFF.

The chain employs TRBV6-5 and TRBJ1-5. This CDR3 has 13 amino acids. Germline lookup yields CDR1 MNHEY and CDR2 SVGAGI. Here the CDR3 reads CASSYSFGQPQHF.